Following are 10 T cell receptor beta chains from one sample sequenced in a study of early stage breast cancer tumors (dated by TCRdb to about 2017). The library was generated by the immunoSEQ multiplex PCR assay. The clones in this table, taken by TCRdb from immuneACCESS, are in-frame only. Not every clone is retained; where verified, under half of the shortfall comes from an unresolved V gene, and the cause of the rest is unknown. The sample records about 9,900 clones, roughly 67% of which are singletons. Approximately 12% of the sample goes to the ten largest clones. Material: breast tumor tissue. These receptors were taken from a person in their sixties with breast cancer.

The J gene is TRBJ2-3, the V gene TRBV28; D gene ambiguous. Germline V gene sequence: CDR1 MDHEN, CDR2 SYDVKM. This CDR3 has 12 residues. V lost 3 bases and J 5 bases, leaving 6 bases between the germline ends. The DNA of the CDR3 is TGTGCCAGCAGTTTTTCAGGAGATACGCAGTATTTT. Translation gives CASSFSGDTQYF.

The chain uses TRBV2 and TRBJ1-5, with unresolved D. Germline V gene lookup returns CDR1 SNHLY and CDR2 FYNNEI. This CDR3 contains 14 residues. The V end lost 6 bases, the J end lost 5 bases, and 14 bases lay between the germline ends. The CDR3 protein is CASRAATFYQPQHF. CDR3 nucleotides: TGTGCCAGCAGGGCAGCCACCTTCTATCAGCCCCAGCATTTT. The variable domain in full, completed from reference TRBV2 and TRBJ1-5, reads EPEVTQTPSHQVTQMGQEVILRCVPISNHLYFYWYRQILGQKVEFLVSFYNNEISEKSEIFDDQFSVERPDGSNFTLKIRSTKLEDSAMYFCASRAATFYQPQHFGDGTRLSIL.

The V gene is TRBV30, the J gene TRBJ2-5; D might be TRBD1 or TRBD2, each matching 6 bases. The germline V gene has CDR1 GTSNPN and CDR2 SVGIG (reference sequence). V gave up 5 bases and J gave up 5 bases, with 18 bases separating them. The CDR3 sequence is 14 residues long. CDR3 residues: CAWSGGPQSETQYF. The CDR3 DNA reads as TGTGCCTGGTCCGGGGGCCCCCAATCTGAGACCCAGTACTTC.

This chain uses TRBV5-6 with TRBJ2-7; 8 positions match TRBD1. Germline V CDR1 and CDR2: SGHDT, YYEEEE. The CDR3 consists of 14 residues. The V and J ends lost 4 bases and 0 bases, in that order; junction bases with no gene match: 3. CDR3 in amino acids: CASSTGGTSYEQYF. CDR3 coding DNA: TGTGCCAGCAGCACAGGGGGGACCTCCTACGAGCAGTACTTC.

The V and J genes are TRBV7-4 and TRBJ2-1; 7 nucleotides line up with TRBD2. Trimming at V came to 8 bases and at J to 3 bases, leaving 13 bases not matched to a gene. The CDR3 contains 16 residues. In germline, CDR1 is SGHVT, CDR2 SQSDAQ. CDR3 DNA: TGTGCCAGCTACTCACCCGCGGGAGTGGACTACAATGAGCAGTTCTTC. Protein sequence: CASYSPAGVDYNEQFF.

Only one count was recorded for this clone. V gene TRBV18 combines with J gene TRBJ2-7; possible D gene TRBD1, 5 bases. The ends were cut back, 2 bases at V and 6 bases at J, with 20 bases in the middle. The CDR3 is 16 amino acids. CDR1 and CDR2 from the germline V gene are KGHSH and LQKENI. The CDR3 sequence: CASSPGRQSRLREQYF. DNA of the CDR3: TGTGCCAGCTCACCAGGAAGACAGTCGCGTTTGCGCGAGCAGTACTTC.

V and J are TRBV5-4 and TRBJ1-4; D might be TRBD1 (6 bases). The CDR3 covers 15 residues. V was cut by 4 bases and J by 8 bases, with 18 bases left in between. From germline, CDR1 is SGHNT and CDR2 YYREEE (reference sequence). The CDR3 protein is CASSPTGGGGEKLFF. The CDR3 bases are TGTGCCAGCAGCCCGACGGGCGGAGGGGGGGAAAAACTGTTTTTT. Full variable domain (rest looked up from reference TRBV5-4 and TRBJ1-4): ETGVTQSPTHLIKTRGQQVTLRCSSQSGHNTVSWYQQALGQGPQFIFQYYREEENGRGNFPPRFSGLQFPNYSSELNVNALELDDSALYLCASSPTGGGGEKLFFGSGTQLSVL.

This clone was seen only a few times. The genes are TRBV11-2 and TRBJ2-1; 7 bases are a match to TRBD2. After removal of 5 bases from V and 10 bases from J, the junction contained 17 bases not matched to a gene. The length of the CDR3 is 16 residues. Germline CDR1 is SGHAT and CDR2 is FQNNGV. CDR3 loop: CASSRSGSGSSGEQFF. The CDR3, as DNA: TGTGCCAGCAGCCGGTCAGGTAGCGGGTCATCAGGGGAGCAGTTCTTC.

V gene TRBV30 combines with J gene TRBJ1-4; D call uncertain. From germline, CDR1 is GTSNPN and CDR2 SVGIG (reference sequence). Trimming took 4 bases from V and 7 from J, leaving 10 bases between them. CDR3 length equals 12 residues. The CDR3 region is CAWNRDGEKLFF. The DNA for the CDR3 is TGTGCCTGGAATAGGGATGGTGAAAAACTGTTTTTT. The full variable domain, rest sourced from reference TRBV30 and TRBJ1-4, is SQTIHQWPATLVQPVGSPLSLECTVEGTSNPNLYWYRQAAGRGLQLLFYSVGIGQISSEVPQNLSASRPQDRQFILSSKKLLLSDSGFYLCAWNRDGEKLFFGSGTQLSVL.

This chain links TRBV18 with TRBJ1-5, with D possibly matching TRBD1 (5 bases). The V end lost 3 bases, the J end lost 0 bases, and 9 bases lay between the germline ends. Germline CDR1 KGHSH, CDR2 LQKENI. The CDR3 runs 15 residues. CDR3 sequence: CASSPTGYSNQPQHF. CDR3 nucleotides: TGTGCCAGCTCACCTACAGGTTATAGCAATCAGCCCCAGCATTTT. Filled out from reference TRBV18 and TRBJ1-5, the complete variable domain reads NAGVMQNPRHLVRRRGQEARLRCSPMKGHSHVYWYRQLPEEGLKFMVYLQKENIIDESGMPKERFSAEFPKEGPSILRIQQVVRGDSAAYFCASSPTGYSNQPQHFGDGTRLSIL.